This T cell receptor beta chain appears in the sequencing data of a study of cytomegalovirus exposure and HLA in healthy donors. Notes on this clone: Its antigen is not known.

Study results and limitations: More than 150 TCR beta chains were listed as cytomegalovirus-associated.

Libraries were prepared by immunoSEQ multiplex PCR; TCRdb keeps only in-frame clonotypes and omits some of them. The sample lists about 200,000 clones; around 90% were seen once. In germline, CDR1 is MDHEN, CDR2 SYDVKM. The CDR3 is 15 amino acids. J was trimmed by 5 bases and V by 6 bases; bases with no gene match: 6. Material: PBMCs. J is TRBJ2-5 and V is TRBV28; 13 bases align to TRBD2. The receptor was derived from a woman aged 18-29 years in good health and CMV-seronegative. The CDR3 DNA reads as TGTGCCAGCAGCCCAGGGACTAGCGGGGTGGAGACCCAGTACTTC. This codes for CASSPGTSGVETQYF.